A single sample gave rise to the 11 T cell receptor beta chains below, sequenced in a study of beta chain features in type 1 diabetes. The entirety of the isolated RNA underwent reverse transcription, so expressed TCRB transcripts were sequenced. Libraries were prepared by immunoSEQ multiplex PCR; TCRdb keeps only in-frame clonotypes and omits some of them. The sample shows about 280,000 clones, 14% to 15% of them seen only once. Their specific antigens are unknown. General study results and limits: Researchers report that Type 1 diabetes patients had moderately but significantly shorter TCRB CDR3s across all four CD4+ subsets.

Sequenced sample: naive CD4+ T cells from blood. These receptors all come from a man aged 18 to 30 with type 1 diabetes.

This clone was counted only a few times. The chain is built from TRBV6-6 and TRBJ1-1, with D possibly TRBD1 on 6 matching bases. Trimming cost V 4 bases and J 3 bases, with 18 bases left between them. The CDR3 consists of 16 residues. Germline loops: CDR1 MNHNY, CDR2 SVGAGI (reference sequence). The CDR3 loop reads CASSSYGTRADTEAFF. CDR3 nucleotides: TGTGCCAGCAGTTCTTATGGGACAAGGGCGGACACTGAAGCTTTCTTT.

V gene TRBV19 combines with J gene TRBJ2-4; D remains unclear. CDR1 is LNHDA and CDR2 is SQIVND in the germline V gene (reference sequence). Trimming pared 3 bases from V and 8 bases from J, leaving 11 bases between. CDR3 size: 13 residues. The CDR3 is CASSIRPRDIQYF. CDR3 nucleotide sequence: TGTGCCAGTAGTATCCGTCCCCGGGACATTCAGTACTTC.

There are a few counts of this clone. This chain uses TRBV6-5 with TRBJ2-7; 9 bases fit TRBD2. CDR1 and CDR2 (germline): MNHEY, SVGAGI. The CDR3 has 15 amino acids. Trimming at V came to 2 bases and at J to 1 base, leaving 3 bases not matched to a gene. The CDR3 DNA sequence: TGTGCCAGCAGTTACGCGGGAGGGGGTTCCTACGAGCAGTACTTC. Translation: CASSYAGGGSYEQYF.

This sequence joins TRBV5-1 and TRBJ1-1; D call uncertain. The germline CDR1 and CDR2 sequences are SGHRS and YFSETQ. V was pared by 2 bases and J by 6 bases, with 17 bases between. The CDR3 runs to 15 residues. CDR3 in DNA: TGCGCCAGCAGCTTCGAATTGGGCCTTGACGCTGAAGCTTTCTTT. Translating it yields CASSFELGLDAEAFF.

V and J are TRBV5-1 and TRBJ1-2, with TRBD1 as a possible D gene (5 bases). Deletions cut 0 bases from V and 2 bases from J, with 11 bases between. This CDR3 is built from 15 residues. CDR1 and CDR2 (germline): SGHRS, YFSETQ. The CDR3 DNA reads TGCGCCAGCAGCTTGGGTAGCAGGGAAAACTATGGCTACACCTTC. Amino acids: CASSLGSRENYGYTF.

This clone was found a few times. The chain couples TRBV5-4 to TRBJ1-2, with 9 nucleotides matching TRBD1. Trimming removed 4 bases from V and 7 bases from J; junction bases left unmatched: 17. This CDR3 spans 17 amino acids. CDR1 SGHNT and CDR2 YYREEE come from the germline V gene (reference sequence). This chain's CDR3 is CASSPSVPGQGWGGYTF. DNA for the CDR3: TGTGCCAGCAGCCCTAGCGTCCCGGGACAGGGTTGGGGTGGCTACACCTTC. The complete variable domain, with remaining parts taken from reference TRBV5-4 and TRBJ1-2, reads ETGVTQSPTHLIKTRGQQVTLRCSSQSGHNTVSWYQQALGQGPQFIFQYYREEENGRGNFPPRFSGLQFPNYSSELNVNALELDDSALYLCASSPSVPGQGWGGYTFGSGTRLTVV.

This clone turned up a few times. The chain is built from TRBV7-2 and TRBJ2-3; no clear D. CDR3 length: 12 residues. Germline-derived CDR1 and CDR2 are SGHTA and FQGNSA. The V gene lost 5 bases and the J gene lost 9 bases, with 12 bases spanning the gap. The CDR3, as DNA: TGTGCCAGCAGCGTGGGCATGTCGACGCAGTATTTT. Translating gives CASSVGMSTQYF.

This clone was counted between two and nine times. The rearrangement joins TRBV18 to TRBJ2-5; D unclear. The V end lost 1 base, the J end lost 1 base, and 10 bases lay between the germline ends. This CDR3 contains 15 residues. Germline-derived CDR1 and CDR2 are KGHSH and LQKENI. As DNA, the CDR3 is TGTGCCAGCTCACCACGTCCCAGTACCCAAGAGACCCAGTACTTC. Translated, it gives CASSPRPSTQETQYF.

This clone was observed a few times. The chain recombines TRBV7-9 with TRBJ2-5; D perhaps matches TRBD2 (6 bases). Trimming removed 5 bases at V and 2 bases at J, with 15 bases between. Looked up from germline, CDR1 is SEHNR and CDR2 is FQNEAQ (reference sequence). There are 15 residues in the CDR3. The CDR3 DNA is TGTGCCAGCAGCCCTCTCGTCGGGGGACAAGAGACCCAGTACTTC. Its protein product is CASSPLVGGQETQYF. Drawing the rest from reference TRBV7-9 and TRBJ2-5, the complete variable domain is DTGVSQNPRHKITKRGQNVTFRCDPISEHNRLYWYRQTLGQGPEFLTYFQNEAQLEKSRLLSDRFSAERPKGSFSTLEIQRTEQGDSAMYLCASSPLVGGQETQYFGPGTRLLVL.

A few counts support this clone. The chain has TRBV7-2 and TRBJ1-2, with D possibly being TRBD1 (6 bases). The V gene lost 5 bases and the J gene lost 8 bases, with 15 bases spanning the gap. Germline V gene sequence: CDR1 SGHTA, CDR2 FQGNSA. CDR3 length: 13 amino acids. The CDR3: CASSPPGAWGYTF. Here the CDR3 DNA reads TGTGCCAGCAGCCCCCCAGGGGCTTGGGGCTACACCTTC. The full variable domain, in which reference TRBV7-2 and TRBJ1-2 provide the parts outside the CDR3, is GAGVSQSPSNKVTEKGKDVELRCDPISGHTALYWYRQSLGQGLEFLIYFQGNSAPDKSGLPSDRFSAERTGGSVSTLTIQRTQQEDSAVYLCASSPPGAWGYTFGSGTRLTVV.

This clone has a handful of counts. The V and J genes are TRBV6-6 and TRBJ2-7; 12 bases line up with TRBD2. This CDR3 is built from 15 residues. After removal of 0 bases from V and 4 bases from J, the junction contained 1 base not matched to a gene. Looked up from germline, CDR1 is MNHNY and CDR2 is SVGAGI (reference sequence). The CDR3: CASSYSGTSGYEQYF. In nucleotides, the CDR3 is TGTGCCAGCAGTTACTCGGGGACTAGCGGGTACGAGCAGTACTTC.